This T cell receptor beta chain comes out of a study of cytomegalovirus exposure and HLA in healthy donors. There are 12 residues in the CDR3. Germline V gene sequence: CDR1 SGHDT, CDR2 YYEEEE. The ends lost 1 base at V and 11 bases at J; junction bases unmatched: 4. Vbeta (60) and Jbeta (13) primers were used in the PCR. Using immunoSEQ multiplex PCR, the repertoire was profiled, and TCRdb retains in-frame clones only, with some absent. Among approximately 150,000 clones, 9.4% were seen once, and the ten largest hold approximately 1.8%. Source material: PBMCs. The source is a male donor in good health and CMV-seronegative. The rearrangement links TRBV5-6 to TRBJ2-7; 9 bases are shared with TRBD1. CDR3 protein: CASSLSRDREYF. As DNA, the CDR3 is TGTGCCAGCAGCTTGTCTCGGGACAGGGAGTACTTC.